Shown below are 19 T cell receptor beta chains from a single sample sequenced in a study of control samples from healthy donors and cancer patients. Using immunoSEQ multiplex PCR, the repertoire was profiled, and TCRdb retains in-frame clones only, with some absent. In the table there are some 140,000 clones, around 94% of which are singletons. Specimen: PBMCs. The receptors were sampled from a man aged 60-69 years with colorectal cancer.

This sequence joins TRBV5-1 and TRBJ2-5; maybe TRBD2 (5 bases). Germline V CDR1 and CDR2: SGHRS, YFSETQ. The ends were cut back, 4 bases at V and 1 base at J, with 17 bases in the middle. This CDR3 has 16 amino acids. CDR3 bases: TGCGCCAGCAGCCTCATGGGGAGACGGCTCCAAGAGACCCAGTACTTC. Its translation is CASSLMGRRLQETQYF.

J is TRBJ2-5 and V is TRBV11-2, with 9 positions matching TRBD1. The tail of the sequence fits TRBJ2-7 better, so the J call may be wrong. This CDR3 spans 16 amino acids. The germline V gene encodes CDR1 SGHAT and CDR2 FQNNGV. CDR3 nucleotides: TGTGCCAGCAGCCATGGACAGGGGTGGTCAGCCTACGAGCAGTACTTC. This sequence encodes CASSHGQGWSAYEQYF.

The V gene is TRBV27, the J gene TRBJ1-2; D is uncertain. Germline V gene data show CDR1 as MNHEY and CDR2 as SMNVEV (reference sequence). Trimming took off 3 bases at V and 3 bases at J, with 8 bases between the two ends. The CDR3 sequence is 13 residues long. The CDR3 coding sequence is TGTGCCAGCAGTTTCGGGTCGTACTATGGCTACACCTTC. The encoded protein is CASSFGSYYGYTF.

For the CDR3, the DNA is TGTGCCAGCATAGGGAACTCTGGAAACACCATATATTTT. This encodes CASIGNSGNTIYF. The gene calls are TRBV7-9 and TRBJ1-3; D is ambiguous. Germline V lookup: CDR1 SEHNR, CDR2 FQNEAQ (reference sequence). The CDR3 is 13 residues long. The V end was cut by 7 bases, the J end by 0 bases, with 7 bases between.

This clone was detected only once. V is TRBV7-9 and J is TRBJ2-1; 9 bases fit TRBD1. J was trimmed by 0 bases and V by 5 bases; bases with no gene match: 2. This CDR3 has 15 residues. Germline loops: CDR1 SEHNR, CDR2 FQNEAQ (reference sequence). Here the CDR3 reads CASSPGQGSYNEQFF. For the CDR3, the DNA is TGTGCCAGCAGCCCGGGACAGGGCTCCTACAATGAGCAGTTCTTC.

This clone was picked up one time. The chain combines TRBV7-2 with TRBJ2-7; D not certain. Trimming pared 0 bases from V and 2 bases from J, leaving 8 bases between. Germline loops: CDR1 SGHTA, CDR2 FQGNSA. The CDR3 loop spans 14 amino acids. The CDR3 region has the DNA TGTGCCAGCAGCTTAGCGTCTTCTGCCTACGAGCAGTACTTC. Its protein product is CASSLASSAYEQYF.

The V and J genes are TRBV4-3 and TRBJ1-1, with D perhaps matching TRBD1 (5 bases). The germline V gene has CDR1 LGHNA and CDR2 YSLEER. Trimming took 0 bases from V and 5 from J, leaving 10 bases between them. The length of the CDR3 is 14 residues. The CDR3 DNA is TGCGCCAGCAGCCAAGATGGGGCAGAAACTGAAGCTTTCTTT. This translates into CASSQDGAETEAFF.

The V call is TRBV11-2, the J call TRBJ1-1, with TRBD1 identical over 8 bases. Germline V gene lookup returns CDR1 SGHAT and CDR2 FQNNGV. V was pared by 6 bases and J by 7 bases, with 10 bases of the junction left unmatched. This CDR3 has 14 amino acids. CDR3 nucleotide sequence: TGTGCCAGCAGTCAACGAGGACAGGGTAGTGAAGCTTTCTTT. Translating it yields CASSQRGQGSEAFF.

This clone was detected a few times. The chain employs TRBV6-1 and TRBJ2-7; D is uncertain. This CDR3 has 14 residues. Germline CDR1 and CDR2: MNHNS and SASEGT. The ends were cut back, 0 bases at V and 5 bases at J, with 11 bases in the middle. The CDR3 protein is CASSEALRQNEQYF. The CDR3 DNA sequence: TGTGCCAGCAGTGAAGCGCTTAGGCAGAACGAGCAGTACTTC.

The chain employs TRBV5-1 and TRBJ2-5; 9 bases agree with TRBD1. The CDR3 totals 15 residues. V was pared by 0 bases and J by 3 bases, with 3 bases of the junction left unmatched. Germline loops: CDR1 SGHRS, CDR2 YFSETQ. In DNA, the CDR3 is TGCGCCAGCAGCTTGGTTGGGACAGGGAAAGAGACCCAGTACTTC. Protein sequence: CASSLVGTGKETQYF.

This chain connects TRBV7-2 to TRBJ1-5, with 7 nucleotides matching TRBD1. Germline V gene sequence: CDR1 SGHTA, CDR2 FQGNSA. Losses at the gene ends were 0 bases for V and 7 bases for J; bases not matched to a gene: 9. The CDR3 length is 16 residues. Here the CDR3 DNA reads TGTGCCAGCAGCTTAGCCCCGGGACAGCGGGGCCAGCCCCAGCATTTT. Its translation is CASSLAPGQRGQPQHF.

In its sample, this clone was seen a few times. The V call is TRBV7-2, the J call TRBJ2-6; TRBD1 might be the D (5 bases). The V end lost 1 base, the J end lost 0 bases, and 7 bases lay between the germline ends. This CDR3 spans 16 amino acids. Germline-derived CDR1 and CDR2 are SGHTA and FQGNSA. In DNA, the CDR3 is TGTGCCAGCAGCTTAGGACAGAACTCTGGGGCCAACGTCCTGACTTTC. Translation gives CASSLGQNSGANVLTF.

CDR3: CASSFSANYGYTF. CDR3 coding DNA: TGTGCCAGCAGTTTTTCAGCAAACTATGGCTACACCTTC. The chain employs TRBV27 and TRBJ1-2; D is ambiguous. The V gene's germline CDR1 is MNHEY and CDR2 SMNVEV (reference sequence). The CDR3 spans 13 residues. Trimming stripped 3 bases from V and 2 bases from J, with 7 bases between.

V usage is TRBV18 and J usage is TRBJ2-5; 9 bases fit TRBD1. The V gene's germline CDR1 is KGHSH and CDR2 LQKENI. The CDR3 covers 14 residues. The J segment lost 5 bases and the V segment lost 3 bases, leaving 4 bases of the junction unmatched. CDR3 loop: CASSPGTGPETQYF. The CDR3 DNA is TGTGCCAGCTCACCGGGGACAGGGCCCGAGACCCAGTACTTC.

The chain has TRBV19 and TRBJ2-3; 7 nucleotides align to TRBD2. The trim removed 6 bases at V and 2 bases at J, leaving 8 bases unmatched. Germline V gives CDR1 LNHDA, CDR2 SQIVND (reference sequence). The CDR3 runs to 15 residues. DNA for the CDR3: TGTGCCAGTAGGTTAGCGGGTCAAAACACAGATACGCAGTATTTT. It yields the protein CASRLAGQNTDTQYF.

The J gene is TRBJ1-1, the V gene TRBV20-1; 8 bases fit TRBD1. The V gene's germline CDR1 is DFQATT and CDR2 SNEGSKA (reference sequence). V lost 3 bases and J lost 0; bases outside the gene matches: 6. The CDR3 runs 15 residues. CDR3 coding DNA: TGCAGTGCTAGTCTATACAGGGGGATGAACACTGAAGCTTTCTTT. Residues: CSASLYRGMNTEAFF.

The chain carries TRBV7-2 and TRBJ2-7; D possibly corresponds to TRBD2 (5 bases). The germline V and J ends were trimmed by 6 bases and 3 bases, with 15 bases remaining between them. CDR3 length: 14 amino acids. The germline CDR1 and CDR2 sequences are SGHTA and FQGNSA. The CDR3 bases are TGTGCCAGCAGTCTTACGGGGTCCGTCTACGAGCAGTACTTC. Its protein is CASSLTGSVYEQYF.

This chain connects TRBV3-1 (or the pseudogene TRBV3-2) to TRBJ2-3; 10 bases line up with TRBD1. Germline loops: CDR1 LGHDT, CDR2 YNNKEL (reference sequence). J was trimmed by 3 bases and V by 6 bases; bases with no gene match: 6. The CDR3 totals 15 residues. CDR3 protein: CASRAGTGVTDTQYF. CDR3 DNA: TGTGCCAGCAGGGCCGGGACAGGGGTTACAGATACGCAGTATTTT.

The V and J genes are TRBV6-4 and TRBJ1-5; unclear D gene. V was pared by 8 bases and J by 7 bases, with 15 bases between. The CDR3 contains 13 residues. From germline, CDR1 is MRHNA and CDR2 SNTAGT. As DNA, the CDR3 is TGTGCCAGCCTGGAGCGGCCTGGGCAGCCCCAGCATTTT. This gives the protein CASLERPGQPQHF.